This TCR beta chain was recorded in a study of tumor-infiltrating lymphocytes in primary liver carcinoma. Study in general: Cases comprised patients with primary liver carcinoma who received surgical resection. Productive TCRbeta read counts per sample ran from roughly 3.5 to 7 million and were similar across tissue types. Study-level results: A significantly higher top-250-clone fraction was recorded for tumors than for blood (p = 0.039).

Concerning this clonotype itself: Its antigen is not identified.

TCR beta cDNA was reverse-transcribed from approximately 0.45 ug of total RNA. The reaction used a constant-region primer and ProtoScript II reverse transcriptase. For TCR beta, libraries were produced by three nested multiplex PCR rounds using slightly modified ARM-PCR. TCRdb fed the multiplex PCR reads into MiXCR, producing one record per CDR3 protein. The sample comprises about 200,000 distinct CDR3 sequences, less than 70% of which are singletons, and 6% to 8.5% rests with the top ten. Extraction also yielded germline DNA, while blood RNA was obtained from unsorted whole blood. Every patient had chronic HBV infection and was treatment-naive. The sequence came from a woman aged 55-70 years with primary liver carcinoma and hepatitis B virus infection. The material sequenced was peripheral blood.

CDR3 nucleotides: TGTGCCAATAGTTCGTCATGGGACAGGGGGCAGTACTTC. Protein: CANSSSWDRGQYF. This chain links TRBV12-3 or TRBV12-4 with TRBJ2-7; 10 bases agree with TRBD1. The V and J ends lost 10 bases and 9 bases, in that order; junction bases with no gene match: 12. The CDR3 has 13 amino acids.